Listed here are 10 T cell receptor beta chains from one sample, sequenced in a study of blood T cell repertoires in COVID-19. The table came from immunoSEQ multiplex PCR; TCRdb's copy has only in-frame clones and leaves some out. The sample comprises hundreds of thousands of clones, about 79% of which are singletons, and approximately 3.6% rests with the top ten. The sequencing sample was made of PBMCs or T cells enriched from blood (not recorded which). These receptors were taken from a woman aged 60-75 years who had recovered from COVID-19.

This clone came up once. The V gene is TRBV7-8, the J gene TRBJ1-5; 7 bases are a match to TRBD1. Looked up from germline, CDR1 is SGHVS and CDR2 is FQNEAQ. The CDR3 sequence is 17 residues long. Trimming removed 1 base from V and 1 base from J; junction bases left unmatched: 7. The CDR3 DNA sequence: TGTGCCAGCAGCTTAGGGCGGGACAGTTCGAGCAATCAGCCCCAGCATTTT. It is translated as CASSLGRDSSSNQPQHF. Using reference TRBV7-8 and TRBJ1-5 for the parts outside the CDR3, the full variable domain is GAGVSQSPRYKVAKRGQDVALRCDPISGHVSLFWYQQALGQGPEFLTYFQNEAQLDKSGLPSDRFFAERPEGSVSTLKIQRTQQEDSAVYLCASSLGRDSSSNQPQHFGDGTRLSIL.

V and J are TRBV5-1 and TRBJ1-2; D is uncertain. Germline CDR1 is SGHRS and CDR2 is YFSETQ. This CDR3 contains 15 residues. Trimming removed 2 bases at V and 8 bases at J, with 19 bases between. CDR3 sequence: CASSLRGQEPFGYTF. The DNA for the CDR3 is TGCGCCAGCAGCTTACGAGGGCAGGAGCCTTTCGGCTACACCTTC.

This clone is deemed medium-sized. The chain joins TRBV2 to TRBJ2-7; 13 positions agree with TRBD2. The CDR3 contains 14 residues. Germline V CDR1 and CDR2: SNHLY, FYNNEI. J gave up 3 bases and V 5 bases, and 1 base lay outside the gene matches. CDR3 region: CASSRLAGGYEQYF. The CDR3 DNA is TGTGCCAGCAGTAGACTAGCGGGGGGCTACGAGCAGTACTTC. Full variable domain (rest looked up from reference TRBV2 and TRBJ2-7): EPEVTQTPSHQVTQMGQEVILRCVPISNHLYFYWYRQILGQKVEFLVSFYNNEISEKSEIFDDQFSVERPDGSNFTLKIRSTKLEDSAMYFCASSRLAGGYEQYFGPGTRLTVT.

Here the CDR3 DNA reads TGCAGCGTTCGATCGCGAGGGTCGAACACCGGGGAGCTGTTTTTT. Translation gives CSVRSRGSNTGELFF. V usage is TRBV29-1 and J usage is TRBJ2-2; D may be TRBD2 (5 bases). Trimming left V 5 bases short and J 0 bases short, with 13 bases between. The germline CDR1 and CDR2 sequences are SQVTM and ANQGSEA. The CDR3 covers 15 residues.

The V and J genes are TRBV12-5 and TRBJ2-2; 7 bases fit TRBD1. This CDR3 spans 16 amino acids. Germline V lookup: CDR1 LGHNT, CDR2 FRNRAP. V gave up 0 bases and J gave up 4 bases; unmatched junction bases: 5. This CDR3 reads CASGLVTTGTTGELFF. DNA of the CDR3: TGTGCTAGTGGTTTGGTAACGACAGGGACCACCGGGGAGCTGTTTTTT.

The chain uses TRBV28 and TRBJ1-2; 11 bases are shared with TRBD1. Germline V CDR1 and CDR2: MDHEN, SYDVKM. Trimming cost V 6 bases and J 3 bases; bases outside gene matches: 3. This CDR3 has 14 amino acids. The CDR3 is CASRDRGQDYGYTF. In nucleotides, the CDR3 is TGTGCCAGCAGGGACAGGGGGCAGGACTATGGCTACACCTTC.

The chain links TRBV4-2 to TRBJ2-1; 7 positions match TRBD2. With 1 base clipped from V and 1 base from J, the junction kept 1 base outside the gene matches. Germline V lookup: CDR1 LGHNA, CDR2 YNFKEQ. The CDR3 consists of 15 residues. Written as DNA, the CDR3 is TGTGCCAGCAGCCAAGGAGCGGGATCCTACAATGAGCAGTTCTTC. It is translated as CASSQGAGSYNEQFF.

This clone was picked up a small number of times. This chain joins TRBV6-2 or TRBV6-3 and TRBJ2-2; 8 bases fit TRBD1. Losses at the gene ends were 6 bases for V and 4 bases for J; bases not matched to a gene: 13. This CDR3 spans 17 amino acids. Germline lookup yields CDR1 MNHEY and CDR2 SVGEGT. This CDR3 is CASSLPHDRGPTGELFF. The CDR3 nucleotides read TGTGCCAGCAGCCTCCCGCACGACAGGGGTCCCACCGGGGAGCTGTTTTTT.

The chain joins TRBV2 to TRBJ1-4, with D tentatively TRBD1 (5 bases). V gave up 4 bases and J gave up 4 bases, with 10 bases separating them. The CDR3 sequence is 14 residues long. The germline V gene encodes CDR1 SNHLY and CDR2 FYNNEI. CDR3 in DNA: TGTGCCAGCAGTGGGGGGGAATTTAATGAAAAACTGTTTTTT. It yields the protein CASSGGEFNEKLFF. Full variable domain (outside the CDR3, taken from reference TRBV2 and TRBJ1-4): EPEVTQTPSHQVTQMGQEVILRCVPISNHLYFYWYRQILGQKVEFLVSFYNNEISEKSEIFDDQFSVERPDGSNFTLKIRSTKLEDSAMYFCASSGGEFNEKLFFGSGTQLSVL.

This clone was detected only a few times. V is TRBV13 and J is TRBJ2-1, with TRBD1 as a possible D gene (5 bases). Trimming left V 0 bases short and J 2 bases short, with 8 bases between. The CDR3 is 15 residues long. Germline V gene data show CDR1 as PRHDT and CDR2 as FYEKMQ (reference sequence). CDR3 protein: CASSLGGAPYNEQFF. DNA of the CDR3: TGTGCCAGCAGCTTAGGAGGGGCCCCCTACAATGAGCAGTTCTTC.